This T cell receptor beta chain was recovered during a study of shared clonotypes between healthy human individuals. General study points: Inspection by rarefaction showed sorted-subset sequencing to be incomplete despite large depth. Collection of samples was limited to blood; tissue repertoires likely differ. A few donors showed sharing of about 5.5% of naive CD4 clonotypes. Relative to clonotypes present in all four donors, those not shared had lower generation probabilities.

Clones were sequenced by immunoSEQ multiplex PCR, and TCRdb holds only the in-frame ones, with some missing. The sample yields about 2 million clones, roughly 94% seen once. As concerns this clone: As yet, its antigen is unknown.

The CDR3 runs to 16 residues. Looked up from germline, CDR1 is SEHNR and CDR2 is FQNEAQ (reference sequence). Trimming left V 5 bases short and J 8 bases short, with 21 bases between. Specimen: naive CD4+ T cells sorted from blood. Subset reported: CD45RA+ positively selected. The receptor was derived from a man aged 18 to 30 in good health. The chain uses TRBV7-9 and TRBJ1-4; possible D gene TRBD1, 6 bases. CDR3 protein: CASSPRGGPGGEKLFF. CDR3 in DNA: TGTGCCAGCAGCCCCCGAGGGGGGCCGGGCGGGGAAAAACTGTTTTTT.